This entry lists 32 T cell receptor beta chains sequenced from one sample in a study of blood T cell repertoires in COVID-19. Produced via immunoSEQ multiplex PCR; TCRdb's table is partial and in-frame only. The data show 150,000 to 200,000 clones, about 86% seen once. Sequenced: peripheral blood. These receptors were taken from a man younger than 35 with acute or convalescent COVID-19.

The chain couples TRBV6-5 to TRBJ2-7; possible D gene TRBD1, 5 bases. Germline V gene sequence: CDR1 MNHEY, CDR2 SVGAGI. V was cut by 6 bases and J by 4 bases, with 16 bases left in between. The CDR3 is 14 residues long. The CDR3 protein is CASSPIRQSYEQYF. For the CDR3, the DNA is TGTGCCAGCAGCCCCATTAGACAGAGTTACGAGCAGTACTTC.

The chain joins TRBV5-1 to TRBJ2-7; tentative D call: TRBD2 (7 bases). The V end lost 2 bases, the J end lost 4 bases, and 16 bases lay between the germline ends. Germline V gives CDR1 SGHRS, CDR2 YFSETQ. This CDR3 spans 15 amino acids. CDR3 in DNA: TGCGCCAGCAGCTTTTGGTCAGGGGAGGGGTACGAGCAGTACTTC. Translated, it gives CASSFWSGEGYEQYF.

The genes are TRBV30 and TRBJ2-7, with D possibly being TRBD1 (6 bases). The CDR3 has 15 amino acids. With 6 bases removed from V and 2 bases from J, the gap between germline ends came to 20 bases. Per the germline V gene, CDR1 is GTSNPN and CDR2 is SVGIG (reference sequence). The CDR3 spells CACSPGQGGTYEQYF. As DNA, the CDR3 is TGTGCCTGCTCCCCGGGGCAAGGGGGAACCTACGAGCAGTACTTC.

The J gene is TRBJ2-5, the V gene TRBV28; weak D call: TRBD2 (7 bases). V dropped 8 bases and J dropped 4 bases, with 20 bases sitting between them. CDR1 and CDR2 (germline): MDHEN, SYDVKM. This CDR3 is 15 amino acids long. The CDR3, as DNA: TGTGCCAGCTCTGGTGCTGGGGGGGCCCGAGAGACCCAGTACTTC. It is translated as CASSGAGGARETQYF.

V is TRBV19 and J is TRBJ2-2, with D uncertain. In germline, CDR1 is LNHDA, CDR2 SQIVND (reference sequence). The V end lost 7 bases, the J end lost 6 bases, and 12 bases lay between the germline ends. The CDR3 contains 13 residues. For the CDR3, the DNA is TGTGCCAGTATCCCCGGTATCCCCGGGGAGCTGTTTTTT. Protein sequence: CASIPGIPGELFF. The variable domain in full, with the rest retrieved from reference TRBV19 and TRBJ2-2, is DGGITQSPKYLFRKEGQNVTLSCEQNLNHDAMYWYRQDPGQGLRLIYYSQIVNDFQKGDIAEGYSVSREKKESFPLTVTSAQKNPTAFYLCASIPGIPGELFFGEGSRLTVL.

V usage is TRBV18 and J usage is TRBJ2-3, with a tentative D call TRBD1 (7 bases). The V and J ends lost 0 bases and 5 bases respectively, with 12 bases between them. The CDR3 is 15 residues long. Germline assignment: CDR1 KGHSH and CDR2 LQKENI. CDR3 loop: CASSPPGGQQDTQYF. The CDR3 coding sequence is TGTGCCAGCTCACCACCGGGGGGACAGCAAGATACGCAGTATTTT.

The J gene is TRBJ2-7, the V gene TRBV2; 12 positions match TRBD2. CDR1 is SNHLY and CDR2 is FYNNEI in the germline V gene. This CDR3 spans 14 amino acids. The J segment lost 3 bases and the V segment lost 7 bases, leaving 4 bases of the junction unmatched. CDR3 protein: CASTLAGGVYEQYF. CDR3 sequence (DNA): TGTGCCAGCACACTAGCGGGGGGCGTCTACGAGCAGTACTTC.

The chain employs TRBV19 and TRBJ2-1; the match to TRBD2 covers 7 bases. The length of the CDR3 is 17 residues. Germline values: CDR1 LNHDA, CDR2 SQIVND (reference sequence). Germline trimming cut 7 bases from V and 7 bases from J; bases unmatched to any gene: 19. The CDR3 nucleotides are TGTGCCAGTACCCAGGAGGGCCGGGTCCTGGGGGGGAATGAGCAGTTCTTC. Translation: CASTQEGRVLGGNEQFF.

The chain employs TRBV9 and TRBJ1-1, with TRBD1 as a possible D gene (5 bases). Germline assignment: CDR1 SGDLS and CDR2 YYNGEE. The CDR3 length is 13 residues. V was trimmed by 4 bases and J by 10 bases, leaving 17 bases between them. The CDR3 nucleotides are TGTGCCAGCAGCCCCCAGGGTCGGAATGTAGCTTTCTTT. This encodes CASSPQGRNVAFF.

This chain joins TRBV7-9 and TRBJ1-3; 7 bases align to TRBD1. V lost 3 bases and J lost 4; bases outside the gene matches: 3. The CDR3 is 14 amino acids. Germline assignment: CDR1 SEHNR and CDR2 FQNEAQ (reference sequence). This CDR3 is CASSFQGDGNTIYF. The CDR3 DNA follows: TGTGCCAGCAGCTTTCAGGGGGACGGAAACACCATATATTTT.

This chain connects TRBV9 to TRBJ1-2; TRBD1 aligns across 7 bases. Per the germline V gene, CDR1 is SGDLS and CDR2 is YYNGEE. The ends lost 4 bases at V and 11 bases at J; junction bases unmatched: 5. CDR3 length: 11 residues. CDR3 in amino acids: CASSSRGSYTF. The CDR3 nucleotides read TGTGCCAGCAGCTCCAGGGGGTCGTACACCTTC. Full variable domain (missing parts from reference TRBV9 and TRBJ1-2): DSGVTQTPKHLITATGQRVTLRCSPRSGDLSVYWYQQSLDQGLQFLIQYYNGEERAKGNILERFSAQQFPDLHSELNLSSLELGDSALYFCASSSRGSYTFGSGTRLTVV.

The chain uses TRBV5-1 and TRBJ2-6, with TRBD1 matching 10 bases. The CDR3 length is 18 residues. J gave up 1 base and V 4 bases, and 8 bases lay outside the gene matches. Germline V gene sequence: CDR1 SGHRS, CDR2 YFSETQ. The CDR3 DNA follows: TGCGCCAGCAGCGTAGGACAGGGGGGCGGGTCTGGGGCCAACGTCCTGACTTTC. Amino acids: CASSVGQGGGSGANVLTF.

In this sample, this clone turned up a few times. The V call is TRBV11-2, the J call TRBJ1-4, with 9 bases lining up with TRBD1. The CDR3 loop spans 15 amino acids. Germline-derived CDR1 and CDR2 are SGHAT and FQNNGV. V trimming: 5 bases; J trimming: 4 bases; junction bases outside the gene matches: 5. The CDR3 spells CASSTGQGSNEKLFF. CDR3 DNA sequence: TGTGCCAGCAGCACCGGACAGGGGAGTAATGAAAAACTGTTTTTT.

This clone appeared once. This chain connects TRBV21-1 to TRBJ1-1. TRBV21-1 is a pseudogene segment. The CDR3 has 14 residues. CDR3 sequence reads: CASSKRGKNTEAFF. The CDR3 DNA is TGTGCCAGCAGCAAAAGAGGGAAGAACACTGAAGCTTTCTTT.

The chain is built from TRBV5-1 and TRBJ1-2; 7 bases are shared with TRBD1. After removal of 5 bases from V and 3 bases from J, the junction contained 7 bases not matched to a gene. The CDR3 runs to 14 residues. Germline CDR1 is SGHRS and CDR2 is YFSETQ. The CDR3 DNA sequence: TGCGCCAGCAGAACCACTGGACAGGACTATGGCTACACCTTC. Translation gives CASRTTGQDYGYTF.

This chain uses TRBV25-1 with TRBJ2-1, with D perhaps matching TRBD1 (5 bases). The V end lost 4 bases, the J end lost 7 bases, and 11 bases lay between the germline ends. Germline loops: CDR1 MGHDK, CDR2 SYGVNS. The CDR3 is 13 residues long. The CDR3 DNA sequence: TGTGCCAGCAGTGGGTTCCAGGGTAATGAGCAGTTCTTC. Residues: CASSGFQGNEQFF.

This chain joins TRBV11-2 and TRBJ1-3, with 8 nucleotides matching TRBD1. CDR3 length: 15 amino acids. V trimming: 5 bases; J trimming: 2 bases; junction bases outside the gene matches: 5. Germline values: CDR1 SGHAT, CDR2 FQNNGV. In nucleotides, the CDR3 is TGTGCCAGCAGCCCCATGGACAGGGCTGGAAACACCATATATTTT. This gives the protein CASSPMDRAGNTIYF.

The chain is built from TRBV3-1 (or the pseudogene TRBV3-2) and TRBJ2-5; TRBD2 agrees at 7 bases. V lost 4 bases and J lost 2; bases outside the gene matches: 4. Germline V gene data show CDR1 as LGHDT and CDR2 as YNNKEL (reference sequence). The CDR3 is made up of 14 amino acids. The CDR3 is CASSPGLSQETQYF. Here the CDR3 DNA reads TGTGCCAGCAGCCCGGGACTATCACAAGAGACCCAGTACTTC.

This clone has a single count. V usage is TRBV2 and J usage is TRBJ2-2; 8 nucleotides match TRBD1. Trimming removed 4 bases from V and 4 bases from J; junction bases left unmatched: 5. There are 15 residues in the CDR3. Looked up from germline, CDR1 is SNHLY and CDR2 is FYNNEI. CDR3 sequence: CASSVWQGATGELFF. The CDR3 DNA is TGTGCCAGCAGTGTCTGGCAGGGGGCCACCGGGGAGCTGTTTTTT. Looking up the rest from reference TRBV2 and TRBJ2-2 gives the full variable domain: EPEVTQTPSHQVTQMGQEVILRCVPISNHLYFYWYRQILGQKVEFLVSFYNNEISEKSEIFDDQFSVERPDGSNFTLKIRSTKLEDSAMYFCASSVWQGATGELFFGEGSRLTVL.

V usage is TRBV5-1 and J usage is TRBJ2-7; 7 nucleotides align to TRBD1. Germline trimming cut 4 bases from V and 9 bases from J; bases unmatched to any gene: 10. Germline CDR1 and CDR2: SGHRS and YFSETQ. CDR3 length equals 13 residues. The CDR3 region has the DNA TGCGCCAGCAGCCAAGGACAGGTGGTAACGCAGTACTTC. It translates to CASSQGQVVTQYF.

V usage is TRBV5-4 and J usage is TRBJ1-1, with 8 bases lining up with TRBD1. The germline V gene encodes CDR1 SGHNT and CDR2 YYREEE (reference sequence). J gave up 0 bases and V 4 bases, and 5 bases lay outside the gene matches. This CDR3 has 15 residues. DNA of the CDR3: TGTGCCAGCAGCCCAGGGGGCTTGGTGAACACTGAAGCTTTCTTT. Encoded protein: CASSPGGLVNTEAFF. The complete variable domain, with remaining parts taken from reference TRBV5-4 and TRBJ1-1, reads ETGVTQSPTHLIKTRGQQVTLRCSSQSGHNTVSWYQQALGQGPQFIFQYYREEENGRGNFPPRFSGLQFPNYSSELNVNALELDDSALYLCASSPGGLVNTEAFFGQGTRLTVV.

This chain joins TRBV28 and TRBJ2-3; D possibly corresponds to TRBD1 (5 bases). V was shortened by 3 bases and J by 0 bases, with 13 bases between the two germline ends. CDR3 length: 16 amino acids. Looked up from germline, CDR1 is MDHEN and CDR2 is SYDVKM. The CDR3 here is CASSFLGRASTDTQYF. CDR3 sequence (DNA): TGTGCCAGCAGTTTTCTGGGGCGTGCTAGCACAGATACGCAGTATTTT.

In regard to this clone: A read error may produce the germline difference seen at one junction end. The identical CDR3 is also encoded by other nucleotide sequences in the sample. The rearrangement links TRBV30 to TRBJ1-5, with 7 bases that match TRBD1. Germline loops: CDR1 GTSNPN, CDR2 SVGIG (reference sequence). The CDR3 is 14 residues long. The CDR3 bases are TGTGCCTGGAGTGTAAGACAGGGCAACCAGCCCCAGCATTTT. It specifies CAWSVRQGNQPQHF.

The chain has TRBV9 and TRBJ2-7; possible D gene TRBD1, 5 bases. Germline CDR1 SGDLS, CDR2 YYNGEE. CDR3 length: 14 amino acids. Trimming cost V 4 bases and J 2 bases, with 13 bases left between them. This CDR3 is CASSQGDNPYEQYF. The CDR3 nucleotides are TGTGCCAGCAGCCAAGGGGATAATCCCTACGAGCAGTACTTC.

The chain links TRBV5-6 to TRBJ2-7; D may be TRBD1 (6 bases). Per the germline V gene, CDR1 is SGHDT and CDR2 is YYEEEE. CDR3 size: 16 residues. With 4 bases removed from V and 0 bases from J, the gap between germline ends came to 17 bases. CDR3 loop: CASSLSRQALSYEQYV. As DNA, the CDR3 is TGTGCCAGCAGCCTGTCCCGACAGGCTCTCTCCTACGAGCAGTACGTC.

The chain recombines TRBV7-6 with TRBJ1-1; a possible D gene is TRBD1 (6 bases). Trimming took off 1 base at V and 2 bases at J, with 11 bases between the two ends. Germline values: CDR1 SGHVS, CDR2 FNYEAQ. The CDR3 spans 15 residues. CDR3 nucleotides: TGTGCCAGCAGCTTAGTGCAGGGGCCCAACACTGAAGCTTTCTTT. Encoded protein: CASSLVQGPNTEAFF. The whole variable domain, filled in from reference TRBV7-6 and TRBJ1-1, reads GAGVSQSPRYKVTKRGQDVALRCDPISGHVSLYWYRQALGQGPEFLTYFNYEAQQDKSGLPNDRFSAERPEGSISTLTIQRTEQRDSAMYRCASSLVQGPNTEAFFGQGTRLTVV.

The V and J genes are TRBV12-5 and TRBJ1-6; D is possibly TRBD1 (5 bases). CDR3 size: 17 residues. The germline V gene has CDR1 LGHNT and CDR2 FRNRAP. Trimming took off 0 bases at V and 0 bases at J, with 9 bases between the two ends. The CDR3: CASGLVEGDSYNSPLHF. The DNA of the CDR3 is TGTGCTAGTGGTTTGGTAGAAGGGGACTCCTATAATTCACCCCTCCACTTT.

This clone showed up just a few times. V usage is TRBV5-4 and J usage is TRBJ1-1; 7 bases fit TRBD1. In germline, CDR1 is SGHNT, CDR2 YYREEE (reference sequence). The CDR3 has 14 residues. Trimming removed 0 bases from V and 6 bases from J; junction bases left unmatched: 5. DNA for the CDR3: TGTGCCAGCAGCTTGGGACAGGGTTTTGCTGAAGCTTTCTTT. It is translated as CASSLGQGFAEAFF.

In its sample, this clone was seen once. One base away lies a much larger clone, so this may be a sequencing read error. The sample has other DNA sequences that encode this CDR3 too. V and J are TRBV6-1 and TRBJ1-1; D is unclear. The CDR3 is 13 residues long. The V and J ends lost 2 bases and 1 base respectively, with 5 bases between them. Germline V gene lookup returns CDR1 MNHNS and CDR2 SASEGT. The CDR3 DNA follows: TGTGCCAGCAGTGAAACAAGGAACACTGAAGCTTTCTTT. Amino acid sequence: CASSETRNTEAFF.

J is TRBJ2-7 and V is TRBV7-6, with TRBD1 matching over 9 bases. Trimming at V came to 5 bases and at J to 0 bases, leaving 5 bases not matched to a gene. The CDR3 runs to 15 residues. Germline CDR1 and CDR2: SGHVS and FNYEAQ. The CDR3: CASSIGTGNSYEQYF. CDR3 coding DNA: TGTGCCAGCAGCATTGGGACAGGGAACTCCTACGAGCAGTACTTC.

In nucleotides, the CDR3 is TGTGCCAGCAGTTTATCACAGGGGGGGAACACTGAAGCTTTCTTT. This encodes CASSLSQGGNTEAFF. This sequence joins TRBV28 and TRBJ1-1; 8 nucleotides agree with TRBD1. Germline V gene sequence: CDR1 MDHEN, CDR2 SYDVKM. V was pared by 1 base and J by 1 base, with 2 bases of the junction left unmatched. This CDR3 contains 15 residues.

V is TRBV6-2 or TRBV6-3 and J is TRBJ1-5, with 9 bases lining up with TRBD1. J lost 3 bases, V lost 5 bases, and 8 bases had no gene match. Germline lookup yields CDR1 MNHEY and CDR2 SVGEGT. This CDR3 is built from 16 residues. The CDR3: CASSIGTGSLNQPQHF. In DNA, the CDR3 is TGTGCCAGCAGTATTGGGACAGGGAGTCTCAATCAGCCCCAGCATTTT.